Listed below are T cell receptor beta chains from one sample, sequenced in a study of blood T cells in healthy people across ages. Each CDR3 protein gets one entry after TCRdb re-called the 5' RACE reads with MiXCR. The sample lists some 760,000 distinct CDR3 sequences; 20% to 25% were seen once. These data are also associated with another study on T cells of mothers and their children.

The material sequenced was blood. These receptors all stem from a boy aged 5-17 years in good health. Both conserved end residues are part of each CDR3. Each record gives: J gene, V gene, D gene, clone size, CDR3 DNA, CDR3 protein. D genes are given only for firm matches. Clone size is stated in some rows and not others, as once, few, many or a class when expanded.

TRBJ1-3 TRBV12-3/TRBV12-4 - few TGTGCCAGCAGACCTCAGGGATGGTACGGAAACACCATATATTTT CASRPQGWYGNTIYF
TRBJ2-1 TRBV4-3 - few TGCGCCAGCAGCCAAGATCCGGAACTCTACAATGAGCAGTTCTTC CASSQDPELYNEQFF
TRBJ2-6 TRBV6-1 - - TGTGCCAGCATCCCTTTGGGTTCTGGGGCCAACGTCCTGACTTTC CASIPLGSGANVLTF
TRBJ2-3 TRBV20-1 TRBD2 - TGCAGTGCTCCGAAGCGGGGGGGCAGGACAGATACGCAGTATTTT CSAPKRGGRTDTQYF
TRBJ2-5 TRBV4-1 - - TGCGCCAGCAGCCAAGAGGTGACGAGCCGCCAAGAGACCCAGTACTTC CASSQEVTSRQETQYF
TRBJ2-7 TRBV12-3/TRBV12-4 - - TGTGCCAGCGCACAGATTCCCTCCTACGAGCAGTACTTC CASAQIPSYEQYF
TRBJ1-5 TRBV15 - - TGTGCCACCAGCACTGGGACAATTAGCAATCAGCCCCAGCATTTT CATSTGTISNQPQHF
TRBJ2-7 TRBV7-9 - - TGTGCCAGCAGCCACGGACCCTACGAGCAGTACTTC CASSHGPYEQYF
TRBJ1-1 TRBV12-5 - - TGTGCTAGTGGTTTGGCACCCTTTCCAGCTTTCTTT CASGLAPFPAFF
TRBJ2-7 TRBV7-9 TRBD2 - TGTGCCAGCAGCTCTGGGACTAGCGACTCGAGAACCTACGAGCAGTACTTC CASSSGTSDSRTYEQYF
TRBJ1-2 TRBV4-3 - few TGCGCCAGCAGCCAAGATGCGACTTTAGTTTTTTCCTATGGCTACACCTTC CASSQDATLVFSYGYTF
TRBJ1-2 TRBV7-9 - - TGTGCCAGCAGCTTCGGGACTGCAGCGAACTATGGCTACACCTTC CASSFGTAANYGYTF
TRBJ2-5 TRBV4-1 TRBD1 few TGCGCCAGCAGCCAACTTATAACAGGGGACCCTAATCGGGAGACCCAGTACTTC CASSQLITGDPNRETQYF
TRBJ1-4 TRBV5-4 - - TGTGCCAGCAGCTTGGCACAGGAGCCTAATGAAAAACTGTTTTTT CASSLAQEPNEKLFF
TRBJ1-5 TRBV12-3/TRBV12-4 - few TGTGCCAGCAGTTCCTCCTCCTCGGAGCCCCAGCATTTT CASSSSSSEPQHF
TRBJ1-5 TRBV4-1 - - TGCGCCAGCAGCCAAGAGGGTTTTTCAATCCAGCCCCAGCATTTT CASSQEGFSIQPQHF
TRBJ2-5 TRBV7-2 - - TGTGCCAGCAGCTTATCGCCGGGGCGAGAGACCCAGTACTTC CASSLSPGRETQYF
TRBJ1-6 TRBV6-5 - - TGTGCCAGCAGTTACGAGGGGGGCTATAATTCACCCCTCCACTTT CASSYEGGYNSPLHF
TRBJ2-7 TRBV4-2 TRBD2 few TGTGCCAGCAACCAAGCAGCAGGGAGGGGCTACGAGCAGTACTTC CASNQAAGRGYEQYF
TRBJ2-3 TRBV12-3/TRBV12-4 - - TGTGCCAGCAGTTCCTCCCAGGGGAAAGATACGCAGTATTTT CASSSSQGKDTQYF
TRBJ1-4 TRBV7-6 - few TGTGCCAGCAGCTTAGAGCCCCAGGGGCCTTATAATGAAAAACTGTTTTTT CASSLEPQGPYNEKLFF
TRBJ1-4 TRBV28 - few TGTGCCAGCAGCGTTGTAGGAGCAACTAATGAAAAACTGTTTTTT CASSVVGATNEKLFF
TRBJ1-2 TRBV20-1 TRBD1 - TGCAGTGCTAGAGATCCGAACCGGGCAGGGGGGTCCTATGGCTACACCTTC CSARDPNRAGGSYGYTF
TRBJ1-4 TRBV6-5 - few TGTGCCAGCAGTCAGGGACTCGGGAAACTGTTTTTT CASSQGLGKLFF
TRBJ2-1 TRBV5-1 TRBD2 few TGCGCCAGCAGCCCCGGGACTAACTACAATGAGCAGTTCTTC CASSPGTNYNEQFF
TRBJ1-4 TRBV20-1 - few TGCAGTGCTAGGCGCGCATGGATTAATGAAAAACTGTTTTTT CSARRAWINEKLFF
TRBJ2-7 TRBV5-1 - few TGCGCCAGCAGGGAGTCCTACGAGCAGTACTTC CASRESYEQYF
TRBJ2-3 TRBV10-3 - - TGTGCCATCAGTGAGCCAACGGGACTGCCCGGGGCTGGCACAGATACGCAGTATTTT CAISEPTGLPGAGTDTQYF
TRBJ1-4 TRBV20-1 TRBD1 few TGCAGTGCTAGACAGACAGGGGGCGGTGAAAAACTGTTTTTT CSARQTGGGEKLFF
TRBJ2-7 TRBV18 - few TGTGCCAGCTCCCCGATAGGACCGAGCTACGAGCAGTACTTC CASSPIGPSYEQYF
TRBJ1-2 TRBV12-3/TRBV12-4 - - TGTGCCGGCACGGCTTCGGCGGATGGCTACACCTTC CAGTASADGYTF
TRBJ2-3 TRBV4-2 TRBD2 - TGTGCCAGCAGGGCTAGCGGGAGCACAGATACGCAGTATTTT CASRASGSTDTQYF
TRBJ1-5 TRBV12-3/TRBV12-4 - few TGTGCCAGCAGTCCCCAAGGTGGGGGTTTTTCTAATCAGCCCCAGCATTTT CASSPQGGGFSNQPQHF
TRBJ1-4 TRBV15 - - TGTGCCACCAGCAGAGCCCGGGTGGCGTTAGCGGCGACTAATGAAAAACTGTCTTTT CATSRARVALAATNEKLSF
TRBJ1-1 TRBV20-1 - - TGCAGTGCTAGCCGCCGAACTGAAGCTTTCTTT CSASRRTEAFF
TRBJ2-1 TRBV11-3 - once TGTGCCAGCAGCCCCCGGTTGGGCGGAAACAATGAGCAGTTCTTC CASSPRLGGNNEQFF
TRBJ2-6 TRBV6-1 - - TGTGCCAGCAGTGATCCCGGGACAACTGGGGCCAACGTCCTGACTTTC CASSDPGTTGANVLTF
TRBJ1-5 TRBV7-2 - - TGTGCCAGCAGCTGGAAGGGCAATCAGCCCCAGCATTTT CASSWKGNQPQHF
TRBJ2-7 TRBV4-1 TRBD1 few TGCGCCAGCAGCCAAGCGGGACAGGAGAAGATCAACTCCTACGAGCAGTACTTC CASSQAGQEKINSYEQYF
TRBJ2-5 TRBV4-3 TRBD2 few TGCGCCAGCAGCCCCCGATTAGCGGGGGCGGTCCAAGAGACCCAGTACTTC CASSPRLAGAVQETQYF
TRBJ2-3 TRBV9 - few TGTGCCAGCAGCCCACCCCGTTCGAGGGATACGCAGTATTTT CASSPPRSRDTQYF
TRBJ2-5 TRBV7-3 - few TGTGCCAGCAGCTTGGCCGGGAGAGGGGGAGAGACCCAGTACTTC CASSLAGRGGETQYF
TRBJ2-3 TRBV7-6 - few TGTGCCAGCAGCCCTCGACAGGACCCAGCTAGCACAGATACGCAGTATTTT CASSPRQDPASTDTQYF
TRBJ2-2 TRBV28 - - TGTGCCAGCAGTTCCTTTACCCGCACCGGATCCGGGGAGCTGTTTTTT CASSSFTRTGSGELFF
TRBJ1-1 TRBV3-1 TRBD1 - TGTGCCAGCAGCCAAGAGGGGGACAGGCGGAACACTGAAGCTTTCTTT CASSQEGDRRNTEAFF
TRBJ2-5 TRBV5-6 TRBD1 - TGTGCCAGCAGCCCAGGGGACAGGCTAAAAGAGACCCAGTACTTC CASSPGDRLKETQYF
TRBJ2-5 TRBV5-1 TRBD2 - TGCGCCAGCAGCCATGGGGCGGGAGCCTCCCTACAAGAGACCCAGTACTTC CASSHGAGASLQETQYF
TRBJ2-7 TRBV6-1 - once TGTGCCAGCAGTCAACTTAAACAGTACGAGCAGTACTTC CASSQLKQYEQYF
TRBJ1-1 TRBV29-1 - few TGCAGCGTTGAAATCCCCCTTGACGCTGAAGCTTTCTTT CSVEIPLDAEAFF
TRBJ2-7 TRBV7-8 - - TGTGCCAGCAGCCAAAGGACGACGGTGCAGTACTTC CASSQRTTVQYF
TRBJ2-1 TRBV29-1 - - TGCAGCGTTGAAGACGGCATCGATGAGCAGTTCTTC CSVEDGIDEQFF
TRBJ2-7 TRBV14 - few TGTGCCAGCAGCCAAGACCCACAAAGGCACCCAGGTCCGGATGTCTACGAGCAGTACTTC CASSQDPQRHPGPDVYEQYF
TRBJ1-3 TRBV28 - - TGTGCCAGCAGCCCCGGGATTGGAAACACCATATATTTT CASSPGIGNTIYF
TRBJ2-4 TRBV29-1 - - TGCAGCGTTGATATGGGTGAGGTGTCCAAAAACATTCAGTACTTC CSVDMGEVSKNIQYF
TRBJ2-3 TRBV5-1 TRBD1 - TGCGCCAGCAGCACAACAGGGGGCGGATCAGATACGCAGTATTTT CASSTTGGGSDTQYF